The entry below describes one T cell receptor (beta chain). Produced via immunoSEQ multiplex PCR; TCRdb's table is partial and in-frame only. The sample holds 330,000 or so clones, approximately 87% seen once. CDR3 length equals 15 residues. Per the germline V gene, CDR1 is SGHAT and CDR2 is FQNNGV. V lost 0 bases and J lost 10; bases outside the gene matches: 4. Participants came from 20 to 25 US areas, aged about 18 to 89 years. Assignments of participants to cohorts depended upon their own reported clinical history. The sample is drawn from a study of blood T cell repertoires in COVID-19. Across the whole study: Samples representing acute and convalescent COVID-19 were sourced from the United States, Italy and Spain. In each case, the material was cDNA or gDNA derived from T cells, B-cell-depleted T cells, or PBMCs.

This TCR derives from a man aged 40-49 years in a cohort exposed to, infected with or recovered from COVID-19 (not recorded which). The sequenced material came from PBMCs or T cells enriched from blood (not recorded which). The chain employs TRBV11-2 and TRBJ2-1; TRBD2 matches 12 bases. CDR3 coding DNA: TGTGCCAGCAGCTTAGAGGCTAGCGGGAGGGCAGAGCAGTTCTTC. Amino acid sequence: CASSLEASGRAEQFF. The full variable domain, in which reference TRBV11-2 and TRBJ2-1 provide the parts outside the CDR3, is EAGVAQSPRYKIIEKRQSVAFWCNPISGHATLYWYQQILGQGPKLLIQFQNNGVVDDSQLPKDRFSAERLKGVDSTLKIQPAKLEDSAVYLCASSLEASGRAEQFFGPGTRLTVL.